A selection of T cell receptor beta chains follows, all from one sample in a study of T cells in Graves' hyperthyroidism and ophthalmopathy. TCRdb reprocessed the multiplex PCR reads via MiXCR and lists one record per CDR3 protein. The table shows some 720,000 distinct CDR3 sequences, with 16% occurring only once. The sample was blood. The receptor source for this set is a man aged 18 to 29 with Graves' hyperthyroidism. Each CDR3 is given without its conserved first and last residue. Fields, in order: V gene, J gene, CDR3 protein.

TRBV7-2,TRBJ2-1,ASSLAHLNNEQF
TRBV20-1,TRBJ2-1,SARDGGISGYNEQF
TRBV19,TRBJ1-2,ASSIGTGFHGYT
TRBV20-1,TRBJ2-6,SASAELLGGANVLT
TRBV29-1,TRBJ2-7,SVEDPTSPEQY
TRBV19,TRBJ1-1,ASSPRGGNTEAF
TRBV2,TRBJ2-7,ASSGPSSTSGRYEQY
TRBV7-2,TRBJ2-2,ASSSPGQGALVGTGELF
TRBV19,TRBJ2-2,ASTPGTMNTGELF
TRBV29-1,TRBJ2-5,SVLLGGQETQY
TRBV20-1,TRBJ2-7,SAPSTGGYEQY
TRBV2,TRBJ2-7,ATGPSTPYEQY
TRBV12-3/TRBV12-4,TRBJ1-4,ASTPGEKLF
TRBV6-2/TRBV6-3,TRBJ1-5,ASSPQGNHNQPQH
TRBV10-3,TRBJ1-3,AISDNTGNTIY
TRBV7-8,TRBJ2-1,ASSPGQGRGEQF
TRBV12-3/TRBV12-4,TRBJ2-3,ASSSRAVNTQY
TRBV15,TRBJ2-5,ATSGFGTFQETQY
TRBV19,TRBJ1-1,ASSAVQRNTEAF
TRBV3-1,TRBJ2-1,ASSLAASGGNNEQF
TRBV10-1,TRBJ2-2,ATSRDPQSGELF
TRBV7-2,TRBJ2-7,ASSRSSGRASEQY
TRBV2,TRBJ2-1,ASGGDRALSYNEQF